The 16 T cell receptor beta chains presented below share a single source sample, sequenced in a study of blood T cell repertoires in COVID-19. The method was immunoSEQ multiplex PCR; TCRdb's version includes in-frame clones alone and lacks a portion of them. The profile covers 35,000 to 50,000 clones, with approximately 90% appearing a single time and about 14% taken by the ten largest. The sequencing sample was made of peripheral blood. The origin of the receptors is a man between 65 and 85 years old with active COVID-19.

This clone was found once. This chain joins TRBV7-2 and TRBJ2-2; TRBD1 matches at 8 bases. V shed 1 base, J shed 5 bases, and the junction held 15 bases outside the gene matches. The CDR3 covers 19 residues. The germline V gene has CDR1 SGHTA and CDR2 FQGNSA. CDR3 in amino acids: CASSLDSRGRGRGTGELFF. The DNA of the CDR3 is TGTGCCAGCAGCTTAGATTCTAGGGGCAGGGGGCGCGGTACCGGGGAGCTGTTTTTT.

This sequence joins TRBV18 and TRBJ1-3; a possible D gene is TRBD1 (6 bases). The germline V and J ends were trimmed by 4 bases and 4 bases, with 14 bases remaining between them. Germline CDR1 and CDR2: KGHSH and LQKENI. The CDR3 is 15 amino acids. CDR3 coding DNA: TGTGCCAGCTCACGAGATCAGGGGAGCGGAAACACCATATATTTT. Protein product: CASSRDQGSGNTIYF.

This clone occurred a few times. The V gene is TRBV2, the J gene TRBJ2-3; the D is unclear. Germline CDR1 is SNHLY and CDR2 is FYNNEI. Trimming left V 7 bases short and J 2 bases short, with 4 bases between. The CDR3 is made up of 11 amino acids. The CDR3 DNA is TGTGCCAGCATATACACAGATACGCAGTATTTT. It encodes CASIYTDTQYF.

This clone was observed once. The gene calls are TRBV18 and TRBJ2-1; 8 positions agree with TRBD2. Germline V gene sequence: CDR1 KGHSH, CDR2 LQKENI. J lost 7 bases, V lost 2 bases, and 1 base had no gene match. This CDR3 has 13 amino acids. Written as DNA, the CDR3 is TGTGCCAGCTCACCAAGCGGGGGAAATGAGCAGTTCTTC. It specifies CASSPSGGNEQFF.

The gene calls are TRBV3-1 (or the pseudogene TRBV3-2) and TRBJ2-1; D is ambiguous. This CDR3 has 14 residues. Per the germline V gene, CDR1 is LGHDT and CDR2 is YNNKEL (reference sequence). The V gene lost 1 base and the J gene lost 4 bases, with 8 bases spanning the gap. The DNA for the CDR3 is TGTGCCAGCAGCCAAGCCGTAATATACAATGAGCAGTTCTTC. This translates into CASSQAVIYNEQFF.

The V call is TRBV28, the J call TRBJ2-3; the match to TRBD1 covers 8 bases. V lost 1 base and J lost 3; bases outside the gene matches: 15. In germline, CDR1 is MDHEN, CDR2 SYDVKM. The CDR3 runs 19 residues. In DNA form, the CDR3 reads TGTGCCAGCAGTTTATACGCGAGTCAGGGGGCGCCCGGGACAGATACGCAGTATTTT. Translated: CASSLYASQGAPGTDTQYF.

This chain links TRBV5-1 with TRBJ1-5, with unresolved D. Germline CDR1 is SGHRS and CDR2 is YFSETQ. V gave up 2 bases and J gave up 3 bases, with 9 bases separating them. This CDR3 is 14 amino acids long. The CDR3 nucleotides are TGCGCCAGCAGCTTTGGGAGTACCAATCAGCCCCAGCATTTT. Its protein product is CASSFGSTNQPQHF.

This clone occurred once. The CDR3: CASSSLRGIHEQFF. Here the CDR3 DNA reads TGTGCCAGCAGCTCCCTCCGGGGGATCCATGAGCAGTTCTTC. J is TRBJ2-1 and V is TRBV7-2; maybe TRBD2 (6 bases). CDR1 SGHTA and CDR2 FQGNSA come from the germline V gene. The V end was cut by 4 bases, the J end by 8 bases, with 15 bases between. The CDR3 extends over 14 amino acids.

This sequence joins TRBV7-9 and TRBJ2-3; D perhaps matches TRBD1 (5 bases). Germline V lookup: CDR1 SEHNR, CDR2 FQNEAQ (reference sequence). This CDR3 has 15 residues. V was trimmed by 2 bases and J by 1 base, leaving 10 bases between them. The CDR3 nucleotides read TGTGCCAGCAGCTTAACAGGCTTGGGCACAGATACGCAGTATTTT. It translates to CASSLTGLGTDTQYF. Drawing the rest from reference TRBV7-9 and TRBJ2-3, the complete variable domain is DTGVSQNPRHKITKRGQNVTFRCDPISEHNRLYWYRQTLGQGPEFLTYFQNEAQLEKSRLLSDRFSAERPKGSFSTLEIQRTEQGDSAMYLCASSLTGLGTDTQYFGPGTRLTVL.

The chain couples TRBV28 to TRBJ2-7; 9 bases align to TRBD2. The germline V gene encodes CDR1 MDHEN and CDR2 SYDVKM. CDR3 length equals 16 residues. The J segment lost 4 bases and the V segment lost 6 bases, leaving 13 bases of the junction unmatched. CDR3 sequence: CASSGRGAGGPYEQYF. The CDR3, as DNA: TGTGCCAGCAGCGGTCGGGGAGCGGGGGGACCGTACGAGCAGTACTTC.

V usage is TRBV21-1 and J usage is TRBJ1-1; TRBD1 is the table's D call, not checked against the DNA. TRBV21-1 is a pseudogene locus. This CDR3 region has 14 residues. Here the CDR3 DNA reads TGTGCCAGCAGCATCCGACAGGGATCCACTGAAGCTTTCTTT. This encodes CASSIRQGSTEAFF.

The chain is built from TRBV24-1 and TRBJ1-5; D may be TRBD1 (5 bases). CDR3 length: 17 amino acids. With 3 bases removed from V and 2 bases from J, the gap between germline ends came to 16 bases. Germline values: CDR1 KGHDR, CDR2 SFDVKD. The CDR3 loop is CATSDPRSGGGNQPQHF. The CDR3 nucleotides are TGTGCCACCAGTGATCCAAGGAGTGGGGGGGGCAATCAGCCCCAGCATTTT.

The rearrangement links TRBV28 to TRBJ2-3; D ambiguous. The V gene lost 6 bases and the J gene lost 5 bases, with 9 bases spanning the gap. This CDR3 region has 12 residues. Germline V lookup: CDR1 MDHEN, CDR2 SYDVKM. The CDR3, as DNA: TGTGCCAGCAGCTACCGTCGAGATACGCAGTATTTT. It codes for CASSYRRDTQYF.

The CDR3 region is CASSTGDYSWETQYF. CDR3 nucleotides: TGTGCCAGCAGTACTGGGGACTACAGCTGGGAGACCCAGTACTTC. The J gene is TRBJ2-5, the V gene TRBV6-2 or TRBV6-3; 7 nucleotides match TRBD2. With V trimmed by 5 bases and J by 5 bases, 11 bases remained unmatched. Germline V CDR1 and CDR2: MNHEY, SVGEGT. The CDR3 extends over 15 amino acids.

The chain couples TRBV7-2 to TRBJ2-5; 9 bases map to TRBD2. Trimming at V came to 5 bases and at J to 3 bases, leaving 10 bases not matched to a gene. The CDR3 is 16 residues long. CDR1 is SGHTA and CDR2 is FQGNSA in the germline V gene. As DNA, the CDR3 is TGTGCCAGCAGCACACAGGGACTAGCCGGGGAAGAGACCCAGTACTTC. Protein: CASSTQGLAGEETQYF.

The chain recombines TRBV6-8 with TRBJ1-5; a weak D match, TRBD1 (5 bases). V lost 6 bases to trimming and J lost 1 base, with 13 bases between them. This CDR3 has 15 residues. Germline loops: CDR1 MNHGY, CDR2 SAAAGT. The CDR3 spells CASRYIRGSNQPQHF. Written as DNA, the CDR3 is TGTGCCAGCAGATATATCCGGGGGAGCAATCAGCCCCAGCATTTT.